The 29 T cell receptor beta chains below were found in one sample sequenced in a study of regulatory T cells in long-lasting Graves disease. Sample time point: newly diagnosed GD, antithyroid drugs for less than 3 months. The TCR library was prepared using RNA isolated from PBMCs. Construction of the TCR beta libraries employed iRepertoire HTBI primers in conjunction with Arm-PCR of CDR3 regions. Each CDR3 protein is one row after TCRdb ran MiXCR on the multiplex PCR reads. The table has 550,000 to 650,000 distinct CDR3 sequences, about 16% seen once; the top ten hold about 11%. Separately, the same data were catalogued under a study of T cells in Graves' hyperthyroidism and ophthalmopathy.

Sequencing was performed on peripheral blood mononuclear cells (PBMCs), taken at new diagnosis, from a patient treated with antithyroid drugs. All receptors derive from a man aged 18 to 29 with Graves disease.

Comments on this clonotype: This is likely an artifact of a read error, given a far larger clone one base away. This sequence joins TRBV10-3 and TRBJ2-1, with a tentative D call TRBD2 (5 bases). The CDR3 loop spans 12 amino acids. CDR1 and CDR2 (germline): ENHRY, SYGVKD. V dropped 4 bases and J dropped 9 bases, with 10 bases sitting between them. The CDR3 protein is CAISGLGSEQFF. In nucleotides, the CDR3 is TGTGCCATCAGTGGCCTAGGGAGTGAGCAGTTCTTC.

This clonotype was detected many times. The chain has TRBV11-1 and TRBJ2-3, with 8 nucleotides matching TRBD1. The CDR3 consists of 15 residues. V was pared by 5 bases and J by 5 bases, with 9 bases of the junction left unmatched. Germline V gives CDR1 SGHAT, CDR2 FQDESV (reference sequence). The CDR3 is CASSIQGARQDTQYF. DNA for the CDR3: TGTGCCAGCAGCATCCAGGGGGCGCGGCAAGATACGCAGTATTTT. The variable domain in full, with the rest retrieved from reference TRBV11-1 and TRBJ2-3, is EAEVAQSPRYKITEKSQAVAFWCDPISGHATLYWYRQILGQGPELLVQFQDESVVDDSQLPKDRFSAERLKGVDSTLKIQPAELGDSAMYLCASSIQGARQDTQYFGPGTRLTVL.

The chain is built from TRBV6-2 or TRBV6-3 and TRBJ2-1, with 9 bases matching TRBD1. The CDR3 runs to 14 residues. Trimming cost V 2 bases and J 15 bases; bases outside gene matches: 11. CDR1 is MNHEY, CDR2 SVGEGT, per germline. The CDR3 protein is CASSYRDRVSEGFF. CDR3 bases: TGTGCCAGCAGTTACCGGGACAGGGTGTCAGAAGGGTTCTTC.

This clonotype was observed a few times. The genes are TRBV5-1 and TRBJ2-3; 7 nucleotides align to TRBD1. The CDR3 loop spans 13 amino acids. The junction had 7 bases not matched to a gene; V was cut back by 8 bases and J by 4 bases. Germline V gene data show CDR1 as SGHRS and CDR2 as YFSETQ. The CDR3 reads CASRQGSADTQYF. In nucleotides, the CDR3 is TGCGCCAGTAGACAGGGAAGTGCAGATACGCAGTATTTT. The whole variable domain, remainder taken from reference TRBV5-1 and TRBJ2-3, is KAGVTQTPRYLIKTRGQQVTLSCSPISGHRSVSWYQQTPGQGLQFLFEYFSETQRNKGNFPGRFSGRQFSNSRSEMNVSTLELGDSALYLCASRQGSADTQYFGPGTRLTVL.

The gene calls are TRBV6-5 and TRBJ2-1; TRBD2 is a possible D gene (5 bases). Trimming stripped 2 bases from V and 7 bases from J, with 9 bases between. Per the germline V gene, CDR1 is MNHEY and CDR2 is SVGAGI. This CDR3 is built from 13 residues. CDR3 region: CASSYTRGNEQFF. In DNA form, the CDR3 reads TGTGCCAGCAGTTACACGAGAGGGAATGAGCAGTTCTTC.

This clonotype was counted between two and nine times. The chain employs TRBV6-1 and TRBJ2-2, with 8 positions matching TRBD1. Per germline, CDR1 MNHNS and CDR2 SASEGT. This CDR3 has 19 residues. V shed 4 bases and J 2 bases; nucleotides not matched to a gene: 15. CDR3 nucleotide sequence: TGTGCCAGCAGTGGTGGCCTAGACAGGGGATTGTTTAACACCGGGGAGCTGTTTTTT. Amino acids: CASSGGLDRGLFNTGELFF.

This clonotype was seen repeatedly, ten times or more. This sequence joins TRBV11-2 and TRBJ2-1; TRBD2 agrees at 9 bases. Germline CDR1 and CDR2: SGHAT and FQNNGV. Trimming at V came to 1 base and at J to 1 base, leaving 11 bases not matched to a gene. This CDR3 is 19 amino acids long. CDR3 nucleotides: TGTGCCAGCAGCTTAGGGGCTAGCGGGACCCGGGGTTCCTACAATGAGCAGTTCTTC. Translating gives CASSLGASGTRGSYNEQFF.

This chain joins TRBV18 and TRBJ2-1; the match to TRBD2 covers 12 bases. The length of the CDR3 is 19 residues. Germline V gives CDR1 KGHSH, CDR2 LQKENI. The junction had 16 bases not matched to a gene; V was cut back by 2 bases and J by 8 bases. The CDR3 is CASSPTLAGGPFVGHEQFF. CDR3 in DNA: TGTGCCAGCTCACCAACCCTAGCGGGAGGGCCGTTTGTGGGACATGAGCAGTTCTTC.

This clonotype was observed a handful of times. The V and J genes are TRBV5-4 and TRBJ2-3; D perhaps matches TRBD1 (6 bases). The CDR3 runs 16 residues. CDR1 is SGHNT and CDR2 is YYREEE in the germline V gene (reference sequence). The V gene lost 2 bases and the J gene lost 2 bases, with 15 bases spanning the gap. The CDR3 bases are TGTGCCAGCAGCTTCGGCCGGACAGTTTCCACAGATACGCAGTATTTT. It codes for CASSFGRTVSTDTQYF.

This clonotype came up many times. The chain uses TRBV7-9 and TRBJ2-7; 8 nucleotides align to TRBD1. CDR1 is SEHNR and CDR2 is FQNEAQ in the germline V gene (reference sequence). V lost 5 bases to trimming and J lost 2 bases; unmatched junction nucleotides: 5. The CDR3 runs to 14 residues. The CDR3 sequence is CASSPMDRAYEQYF. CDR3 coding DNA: TGTGCCAGCAGCCCCATGGACAGGGCCTACGAGCAGTACTTC.

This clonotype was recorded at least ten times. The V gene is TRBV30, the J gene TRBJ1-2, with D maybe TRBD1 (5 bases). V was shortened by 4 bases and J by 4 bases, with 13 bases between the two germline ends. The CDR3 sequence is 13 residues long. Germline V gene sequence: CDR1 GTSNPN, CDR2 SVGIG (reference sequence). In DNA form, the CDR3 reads TGTGCCTGGACCGGGGCGGAACCCTATGGCTACACCTTC. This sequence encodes CAWTGAEPYGYTF.

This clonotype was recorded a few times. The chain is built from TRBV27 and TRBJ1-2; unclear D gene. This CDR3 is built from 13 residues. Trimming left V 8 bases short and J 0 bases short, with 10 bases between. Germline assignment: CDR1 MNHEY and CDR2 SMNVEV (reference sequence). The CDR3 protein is CASGEEPNYGYTF. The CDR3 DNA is TGTGCCAGCGGTGAGGAACCTAACTATGGCTACACCTTC.

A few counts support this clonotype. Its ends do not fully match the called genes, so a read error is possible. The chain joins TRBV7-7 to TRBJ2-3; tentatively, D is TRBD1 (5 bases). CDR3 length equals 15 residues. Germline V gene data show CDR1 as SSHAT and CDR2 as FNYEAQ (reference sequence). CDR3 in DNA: TGTGCTAGCAGCTTAATGGGGCAAGGGACAGATACGCAGTATTTT. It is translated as CASSLMGQGTDTQYF. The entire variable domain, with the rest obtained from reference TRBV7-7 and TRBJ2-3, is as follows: GAGVSQSPRYKVTKRGQDVTLRCDPISSHATLYWYQQALGQGPEFLTYFNYEAQPDKSGLPSDRFSAERPEGSISTLTIQRTEQRDSAMYRCASSLMGQGTDTQYFGPGTRLTVL.

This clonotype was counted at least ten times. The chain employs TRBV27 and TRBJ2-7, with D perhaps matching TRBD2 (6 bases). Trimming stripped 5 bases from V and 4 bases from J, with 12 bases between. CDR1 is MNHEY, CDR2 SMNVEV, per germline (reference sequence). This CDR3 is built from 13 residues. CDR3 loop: CASSPGLNYEQYF. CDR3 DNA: TGTGCCAGCAGTCCGGGACTCAATTACGAGCAGTACTTC.

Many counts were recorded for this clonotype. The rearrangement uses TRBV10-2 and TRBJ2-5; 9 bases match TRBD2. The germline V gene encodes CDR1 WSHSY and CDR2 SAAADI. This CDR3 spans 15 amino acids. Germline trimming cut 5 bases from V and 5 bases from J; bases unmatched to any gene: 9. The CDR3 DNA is TGCGCCAGCAGTATGGCGGGAGGGCCCGGGGAGACCCAGTACTTC. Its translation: CASSMAGGPGETQYF.

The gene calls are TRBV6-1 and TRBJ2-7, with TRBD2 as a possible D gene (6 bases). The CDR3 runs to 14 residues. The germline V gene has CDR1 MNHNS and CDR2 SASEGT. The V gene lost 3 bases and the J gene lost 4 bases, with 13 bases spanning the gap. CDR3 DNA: TGTGCCAGCAGTGAGGCCCCGGGGAGGTACGAGCAGTACTTC. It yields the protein CASSEAPGRYEQYF.

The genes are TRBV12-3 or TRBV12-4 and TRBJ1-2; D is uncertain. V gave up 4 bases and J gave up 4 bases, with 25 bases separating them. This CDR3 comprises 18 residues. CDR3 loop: CASSSPALSIGSGYGYTF. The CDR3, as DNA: TGTGCCAGCAGTTCACCGGCCCTCAGTATAGGGTCGGGCTATGGCTACACCTTC.

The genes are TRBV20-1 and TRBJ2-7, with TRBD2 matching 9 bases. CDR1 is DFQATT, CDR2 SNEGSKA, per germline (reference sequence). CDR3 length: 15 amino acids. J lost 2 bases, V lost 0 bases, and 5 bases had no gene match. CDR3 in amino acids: CSARDRSGRTYEQYF. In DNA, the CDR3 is TGCAGTGCTAGAGATCGAAGCGGGAGGACCTACGAGCAGTACTTC.

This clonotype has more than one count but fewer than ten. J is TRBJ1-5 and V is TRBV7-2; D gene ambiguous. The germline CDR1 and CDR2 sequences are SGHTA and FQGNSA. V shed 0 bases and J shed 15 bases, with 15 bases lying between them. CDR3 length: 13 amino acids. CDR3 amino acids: CASSLAQEGFRHF. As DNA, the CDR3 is TGTGCCAGCAGCTTAGCGCAGGAAGGGTTTCGGCATTTT.

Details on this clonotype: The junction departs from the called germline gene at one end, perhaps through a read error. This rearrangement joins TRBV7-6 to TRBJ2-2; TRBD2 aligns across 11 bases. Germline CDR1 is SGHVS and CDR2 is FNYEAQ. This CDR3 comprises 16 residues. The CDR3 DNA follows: TGTACCAGCAGCCCGGGGACTAGCGGCTACACCGGGGAGCTGTTTTTT. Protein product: CTSSPGTSGYTGELFF.

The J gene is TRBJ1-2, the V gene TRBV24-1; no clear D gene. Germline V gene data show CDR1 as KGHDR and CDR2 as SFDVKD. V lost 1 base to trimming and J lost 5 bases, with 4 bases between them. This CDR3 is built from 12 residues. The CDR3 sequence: CATSDFQYGYTF. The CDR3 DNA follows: TGTGCCACCAGTGATTTTCAATATGGCTACACCTTC.

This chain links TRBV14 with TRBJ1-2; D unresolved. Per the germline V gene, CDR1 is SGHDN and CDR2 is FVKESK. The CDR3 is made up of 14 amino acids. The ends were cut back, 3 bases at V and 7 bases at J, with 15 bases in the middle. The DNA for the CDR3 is TGTGCCAGCAGCCAGGAGTCTCGGAGATCTGGCTACACCTTC. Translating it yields CASSQESRRSGYTF. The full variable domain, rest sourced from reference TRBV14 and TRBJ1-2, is EAGVTQFPSHSVIEKGQTVTLRCDPISGHDNLYWYRRVMGKEIKFLLHFVKESKQDESGMPNNRFLAERTGGTYSTLKVQPAELEDSGVYFCASSQESRRSGYTFGSGTRLTVV.

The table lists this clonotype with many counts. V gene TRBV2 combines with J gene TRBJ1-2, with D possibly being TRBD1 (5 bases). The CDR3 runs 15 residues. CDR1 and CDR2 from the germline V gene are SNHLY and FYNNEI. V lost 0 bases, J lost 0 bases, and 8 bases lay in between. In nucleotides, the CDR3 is TGTGCCAGCAGTGAAGCAAGGGGAACTAACTATGGCTACACCTTC. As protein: CASSEARGTNYGYTF.

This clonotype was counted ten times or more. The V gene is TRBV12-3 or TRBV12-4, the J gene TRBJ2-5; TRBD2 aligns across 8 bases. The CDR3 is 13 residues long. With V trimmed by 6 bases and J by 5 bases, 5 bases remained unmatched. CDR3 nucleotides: TGTGCCAGCAGGAGCGGGAGTAGTGAGACCCAGTACTTC. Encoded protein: CASRSGSSETQYF.

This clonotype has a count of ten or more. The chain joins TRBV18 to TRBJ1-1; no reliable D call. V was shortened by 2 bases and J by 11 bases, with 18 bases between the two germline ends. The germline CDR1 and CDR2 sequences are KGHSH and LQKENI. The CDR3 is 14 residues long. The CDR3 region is CASSPVEIRAGAFF. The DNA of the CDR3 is TGTGCCAGCTCACCAGTAGAAATTAGGGCCGGGGCTTTCTTT.

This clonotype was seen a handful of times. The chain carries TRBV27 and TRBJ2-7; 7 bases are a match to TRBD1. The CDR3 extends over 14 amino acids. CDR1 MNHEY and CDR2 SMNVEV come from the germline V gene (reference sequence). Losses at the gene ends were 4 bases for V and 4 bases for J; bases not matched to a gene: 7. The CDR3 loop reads CASSSLQGIYEQYF. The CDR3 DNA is TGTGCCAGCAGTTCATTACAGGGGATTTACGAGCAGTACTTC.

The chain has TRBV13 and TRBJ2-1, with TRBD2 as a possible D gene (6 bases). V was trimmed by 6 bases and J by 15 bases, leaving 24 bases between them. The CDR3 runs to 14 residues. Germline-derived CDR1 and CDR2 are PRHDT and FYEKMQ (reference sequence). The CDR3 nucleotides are TGTGCCAGCAGTTGGGCCGGGACTTTAGACGGGGGGTTCTTC. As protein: CASSWAGTLDGGFF.

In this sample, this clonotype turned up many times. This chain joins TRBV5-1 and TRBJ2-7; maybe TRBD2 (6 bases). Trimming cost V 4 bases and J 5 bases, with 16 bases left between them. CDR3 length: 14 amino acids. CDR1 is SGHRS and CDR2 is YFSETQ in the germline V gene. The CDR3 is CASSRSQIADEQYF. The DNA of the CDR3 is TGCGCCAGCAGCCGGAGCCAAATAGCGGACGAGCAGTACTTC.

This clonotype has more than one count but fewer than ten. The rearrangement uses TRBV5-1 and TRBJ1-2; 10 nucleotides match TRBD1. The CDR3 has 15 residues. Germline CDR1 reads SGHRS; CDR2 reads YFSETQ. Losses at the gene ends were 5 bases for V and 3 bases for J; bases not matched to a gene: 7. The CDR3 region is CASRSSGTGDYGYTF. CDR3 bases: TGCGCCAGCAGAAGCTCCGGGACAGGGGACTATGGCTACACCTTC.